This T cell receptor (beta chain) emerged from a study of blood T cell repertoires in COVID-19. About the research overall: From T cells, B-cell-depleted T cells, or PBMCs came the material, which was cDNA or gDNA.

Each participant's cohort was designated according to participant-reported clinical history. Germline loops: CDR1 SGHRS, CDR2 YFSETQ. The germline V and J ends were trimmed by 0 bases and 6 bases, with 9 bases remaining between them. This CDR3 is built from 14 residues. Clones were sequenced by immunoSEQ multiplex PCR, and TCRdb holds only the in-frame ones, with some missing. The repertoire holds about 290,000 clones, with roughly 89% as singletons. V and J are TRBV5-1 and TRBJ2-2, with D perhaps TRBD1 (6 bases). The source is a woman in her 40s who had recovered from COVID-19. The sample consisted of PBMCs or T cells enriched from blood (not recorded which). CDR3 nucleotide sequence: TGCGCCAGCAGCTTGGAGGGGGTGGCCGGGGAGCTGTTTTTT. Translating it yields CASSLEGVAGELFF.